These 16 T cell receptor beta chains share one sample of origin, sequenced in a study of blood T cell repertoires in COVID-19. The assay was immunoSEQ multiplex PCR, and TCRdb's table has in-frame clones only and misses some. The repertoire holds hundreds of thousands of clones, with 70% to 90% as singletons. The sample consisted of peripheral blood. The source is a man between 35 and 55 years old with acute or convalescent COVID-19.

The CDR3 sequence: CASSLEDREATNEKLFF. The CDR3 nucleotides read TGTGCCAGCAGCTTAGAGGACAGGGAGGCAACTAATGAAAAACTGTTTTTT. The rearrangement uses TRBV7-8 and TRBJ1-4; TRBD1 agrees at 8 bases. The V and J ends lost 1 base and 0 bases, in that order; junction bases with no gene match: 4. CDR3 length equals 17 residues. CDR1 and CDR2 (germline): SGHVS, FQNEAQ.

This sequence joins TRBV19 and TRBJ2-7, with 10 bases lining up with TRBD2. Trimming cost V 7 bases and J 4 bases; bases outside gene matches: 16. Germline lookup yields CDR1 LNHDA and CDR2 SQIVND (reference sequence). This CDR3 contains 17 residues. The chain's CDR3 is CASIGRGISGRSYEQYF. For the CDR3, the DNA is TGTGCCAGTATTGGAAGGGGGATTAGCGGGAGGAGTTACGAGCAGTACTTC.

This clone was observed once. V gene TRBV28 combines with J gene TRBJ1-3, with D unresolved. Germline values: CDR1 MDHEN, CDR2 SYDVKM. V was clipped by 6 bases and J by 0 bases, with 15 bases between them. The CDR3 extends over 16 amino acids. The CDR3 nucleotides are TGTGCCAGCAGCCTACGGGGTTTTGGCTCTGGAAACACCATATATTTT. Translation: CASSLRGFGSGNTIYF.

This chain links TRBV7-8 with TRBJ2-5; 8 nucleotides agree with TRBD2. The CDR3 length is 14 residues. Per the germline V gene, CDR1 is SGHVS and CDR2 is FQNEAQ. V lost 5 bases to trimming and J lost 1 base; unmatched junction nucleotides: 3. The CDR3 loop reads CASSQGTSQETQYF. The CDR3 DNA is TGTGCCAGCAGCCAAGGGACTAGCCAAGAGACCCAGTACTTC.

The rearrangement links TRBV28 to TRBJ1-4, with 7 bases fitting TRBD1. The junction had 7 bases not matched to a gene; V was cut back by 11 bases and J by 4 bases. CDR1 MDHEN and CDR2 SYDVKM come from the germline V gene. The CDR3 extends over 13 amino acids. Written as DNA, the CDR3 is TGTGCCTCCAGGGGGAACAATAATGAAAAACTGTTTTTT. Its translation is CASRGNNNEKLFF. Combining the CDR3 with reference TRBV28 and TRBJ1-4 gives the whole variable domain DVKVTQSSRYLVKRTGEKVFLECVQDMDHENMFWYRQDPGLGLRLIYFSYDVKMKEKGDIPEGYSVSREKKERFSLILESASTNQTSMYLCASRGNNNEKLFFGSGTQLSVL.

The chain carries TRBV2 and TRBJ2-1, with D tentatively TRBD2 (7 bases). Germline V gene lookup returns CDR1 SNHLY and CDR2 FYNNEI. The CDR3 contains 15 residues. V was trimmed by 8 bases and J by 7 bases, leaving 21 bases between them. The CDR3 here is CASRLALGGRNEQFF. CDR3 coding DNA: TGTGCCAGCCGTCTGGCTCTCGGGGGGCGAAATGAGCAGTTCTTC.

CDR3 DNA: TGTGCCACCAGCAGAAGGTCCCAGGGGGCAGATACGCAGTATTTT. This sequence encodes CATSRRSQGADTQYF. The chain carries TRBV15 and TRBJ2-3, with TRBD1 matching over 7 bases. The CDR3 covers 15 residues. In germline, CDR1 is LNHNV, CDR2 YYDKDF (reference sequence). Trimming took 2 bases from V and 4 from J; bases not matched to a gene: 6.

This chain links TRBV7-2 with TRBJ2-2; D is unclear. CDR1 is SGHTA and CDR2 is FQGNSA in the germline V gene. The CDR3 runs 13 residues. Trimming removed 5 bases at V and 3 bases at J, with 7 bases between. CDR3 residues: CASSGRDTGELFF. As DNA, the CDR3 is TGTGCCAGCAGCGGTCGGGACACCGGGGAGCTGTTTTTT.

This clone has only one observation. In DNA form, the CDR3 reads TGTGCCACCAGCAGAGATTTACAGACGTCAGATGAGCAGTTCTTC. It specifies CATSRDLQTSDEQFF. The rearrangement joins TRBV15 to TRBJ2-1, with D uncertain. This CDR3 contains 15 residues. V shed 0 bases and J shed 8 bases, with 14 bases lying between them. CDR1 and CDR2 (germline): LNHNV, YYDKDF (reference sequence).

The V gene is TRBV7-3, the J gene TRBJ2-2; no definite D call. The CDR3 covers 15 residues. Germline V gene lookup returns CDR1 SGHTA and CDR2 FQGTGA. V lost 5 bases and J 3 bases, leaving 13 bases between the germline ends. CDR3 region: CASSPQTRYTGELFF. DNA for the CDR3: TGTGCCAGCAGCCCCCAGACAAGATACACCGGGGAGCTGTTTTTT.

The chain links TRBV11-2 to TRBJ2-7; weak D call: TRBD1 (6 bases). The V end was cut by 4 bases, the J end by 0 bases, with 16 bases between. From germline, CDR1 is SGHAT and CDR2 FQNNGV. The CDR3 has 16 amino acids. This CDR3 is CASSSDRDKPSYEQYF. The CDR3 nucleotides read TGTGCCAGCAGCTCCGACCGGGACAAGCCCTCCTACGAGCAGTACTTC.

CDR3 nucleotides: TGTGCCAGCAGCTTACGCGGGACAGGAAACTATGGCTACACCTTC. Amino acid sequence: CASSLRGTGNYGYTF. This chain links TRBV5-4 with TRBJ1-2, with 8 nucleotides matching TRBD1. The J segment lost 2 bases and the V segment lost 2 bases, leaving 5 bases of the junction unmatched. CDR3 length equals 15 residues. Per germline, CDR1 SGHNT and CDR2 YYREEE (reference sequence).

The CDR3: CASSVRPGDGNTIYF. CDR3 coding DNA: TGTGCCAGCAGCGTCCGCCCGGGGGACGGAAACACCATATATTTT. The V call is TRBV11-2, the J call TRBJ1-3, with D tentatively TRBD1 (5 bases). The V and J ends lost 5 bases and 4 bases respectively, with 15 bases between them. Germline-derived CDR1 and CDR2 are SGHAT and FQNNGV. The CDR3 sequence is 15 residues long. Combining the CDR3 with reference TRBV11-2 and TRBJ1-3 gives the whole variable domain EAGVAQSPRYKIIEKRQSVAFWCNPISGHATLYWYQQILGQGPKLLIQFQNNGVVDDSQLPKDRFSAERLKGVDSTLKIQPAKLEDSAVYLCASSVRPGDGNTIYFGEGSWLTVV.

The rearrangement uses TRBV4-2 and TRBJ2-1; the D gene is possibly TRBD2 (5 bases). Trimming removed 1 base at V and 6 bases at J, with 22 bases between. This CDR3 is 18 amino acids long. Per germline, CDR1 LGHNA and CDR2 YNFKEQ. CDR3 loop: CASSQGTSWTGEGNEQFF. The CDR3 DNA reads as TGTGCCAGCAGCCAAGGAACCTCCTGGACGGGCGAGGGCAATGAGCAGTTCTTC.

The V call is TRBV25-1, the J call TRBJ1-3; D is unresolved. This CDR3 region has 13 residues. With 3 bases removed from V and 3 bases from J, the gap between germline ends came to 6 bases. Germline values: CDR1 MGHDK, CDR2 SYGVNS. DNA for the CDR3: TGTGCCAGCAGTGATTACAATGGAAACACCATATATTTT. It yields the protein CASSDYNGNTIYF.

The chain is built from TRBV21-1 and TRBJ1-4; the DNA was not compared with TRBD1, the D call given in the table. TRBV21-1 is termed a pseudogene. CDR3 length: 16 amino acids. The CDR3 DNA reads as TGTGCCAGCAGCAGGGGCCAGGACGGCTATAATGAAAAACTGTTTTTT. It is translated as CASSRGQDGYNEKLFF.